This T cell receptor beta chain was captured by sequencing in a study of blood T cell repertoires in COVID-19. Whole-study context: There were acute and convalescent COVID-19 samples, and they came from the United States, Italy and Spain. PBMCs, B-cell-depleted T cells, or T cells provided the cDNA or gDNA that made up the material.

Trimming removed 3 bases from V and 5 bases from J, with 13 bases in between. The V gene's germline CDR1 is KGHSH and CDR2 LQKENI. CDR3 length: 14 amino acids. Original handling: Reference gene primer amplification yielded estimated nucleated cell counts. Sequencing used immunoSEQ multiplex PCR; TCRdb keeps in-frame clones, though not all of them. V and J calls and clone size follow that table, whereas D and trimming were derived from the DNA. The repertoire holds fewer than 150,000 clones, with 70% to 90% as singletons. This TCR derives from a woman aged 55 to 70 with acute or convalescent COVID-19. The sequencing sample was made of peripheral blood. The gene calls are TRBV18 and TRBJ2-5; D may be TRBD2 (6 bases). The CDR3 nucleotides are TGTGCCAGCTCACCGTTGGACCGGGGGGAGACCCAGTACTTC. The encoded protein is CASSPLDRGETQYF.